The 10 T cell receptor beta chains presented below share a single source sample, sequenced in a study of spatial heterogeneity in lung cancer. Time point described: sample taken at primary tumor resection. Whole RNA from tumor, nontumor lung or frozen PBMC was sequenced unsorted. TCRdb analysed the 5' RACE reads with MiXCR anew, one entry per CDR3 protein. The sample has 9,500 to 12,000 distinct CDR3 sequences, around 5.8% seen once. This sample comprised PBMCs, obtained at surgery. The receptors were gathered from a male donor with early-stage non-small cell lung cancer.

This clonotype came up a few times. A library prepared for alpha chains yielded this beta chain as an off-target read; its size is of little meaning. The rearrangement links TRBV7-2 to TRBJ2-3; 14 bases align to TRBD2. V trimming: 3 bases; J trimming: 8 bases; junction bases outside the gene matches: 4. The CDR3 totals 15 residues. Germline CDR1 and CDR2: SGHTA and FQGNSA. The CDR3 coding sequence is TGTGCCAGCAGCTTGACTAGCGGGAGGGACGGTACGCAGTATTTT. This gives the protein CASSLTSGRDGTQYF.

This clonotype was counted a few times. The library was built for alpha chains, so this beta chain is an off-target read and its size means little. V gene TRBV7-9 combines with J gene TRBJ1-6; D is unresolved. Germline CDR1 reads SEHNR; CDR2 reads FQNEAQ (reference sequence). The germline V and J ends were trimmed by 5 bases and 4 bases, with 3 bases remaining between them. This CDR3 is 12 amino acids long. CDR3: CASSQYNSPLHF. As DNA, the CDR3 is TGTGCCAGCAGCCAGTATAATTCACCCCTCCACTTT.

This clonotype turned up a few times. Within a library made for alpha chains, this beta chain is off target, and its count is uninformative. CDR3 residues: CASSDSGRAYNEQFF. The CDR3 DNA is TGTGCCAGCAGTGACAGCGGGAGGGCCTACAATGAGCAGTTCTTC. This chain uses TRBV2 with TRBJ2-1; 10 bases match TRBD2. This CDR3 has 15 amino acids. J was trimmed by 2 bases and V by 3 bases; bases with no gene match: 1. Looked up from germline, CDR1 is SNHLY and CDR2 is FYNNEI.

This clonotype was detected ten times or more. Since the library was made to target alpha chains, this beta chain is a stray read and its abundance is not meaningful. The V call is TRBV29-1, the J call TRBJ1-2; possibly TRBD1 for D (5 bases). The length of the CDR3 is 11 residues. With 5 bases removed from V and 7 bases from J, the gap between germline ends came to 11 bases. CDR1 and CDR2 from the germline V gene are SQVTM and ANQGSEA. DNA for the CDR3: TGCAGCGTTTACCAGGGAGGTGGCTACACCTTC. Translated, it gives CSVYQGGGYTF.

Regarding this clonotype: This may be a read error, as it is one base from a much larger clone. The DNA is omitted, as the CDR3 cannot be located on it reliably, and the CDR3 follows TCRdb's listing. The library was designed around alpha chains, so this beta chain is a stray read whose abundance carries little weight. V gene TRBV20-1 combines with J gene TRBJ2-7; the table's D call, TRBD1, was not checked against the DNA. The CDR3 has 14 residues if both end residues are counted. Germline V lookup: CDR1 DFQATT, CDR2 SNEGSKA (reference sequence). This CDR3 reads CSAPFGRGSYEEYF.

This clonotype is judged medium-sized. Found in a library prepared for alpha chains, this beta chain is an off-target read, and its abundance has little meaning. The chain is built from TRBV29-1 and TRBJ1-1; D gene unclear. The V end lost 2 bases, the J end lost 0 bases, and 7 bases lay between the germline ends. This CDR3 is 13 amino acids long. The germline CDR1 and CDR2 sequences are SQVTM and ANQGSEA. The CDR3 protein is CSVETPMNTEAFF. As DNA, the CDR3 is TGCAGCGTTGAAACGCCTATGAACACTGAAGCTTTCTTT.

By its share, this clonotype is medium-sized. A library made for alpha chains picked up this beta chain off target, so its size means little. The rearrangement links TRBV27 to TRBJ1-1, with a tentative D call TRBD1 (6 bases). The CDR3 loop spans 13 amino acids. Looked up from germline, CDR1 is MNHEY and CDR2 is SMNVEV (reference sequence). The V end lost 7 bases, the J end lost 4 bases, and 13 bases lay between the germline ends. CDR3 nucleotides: TGTGCCAGCACTCTACAGGGAGGCACTGAAGCTTTCTTT. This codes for CASTLQGGTEAFF.

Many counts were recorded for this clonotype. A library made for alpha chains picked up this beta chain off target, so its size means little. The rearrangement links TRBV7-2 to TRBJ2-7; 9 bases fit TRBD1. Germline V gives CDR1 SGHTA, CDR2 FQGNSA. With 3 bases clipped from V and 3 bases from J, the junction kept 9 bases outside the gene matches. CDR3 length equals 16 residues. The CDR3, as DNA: TGTGCCAGCAGCTTGAGCTCCGGGACAGGGAGCTACGAGCAGTACTTC. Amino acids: CASSLSSGTGSYEQYF.

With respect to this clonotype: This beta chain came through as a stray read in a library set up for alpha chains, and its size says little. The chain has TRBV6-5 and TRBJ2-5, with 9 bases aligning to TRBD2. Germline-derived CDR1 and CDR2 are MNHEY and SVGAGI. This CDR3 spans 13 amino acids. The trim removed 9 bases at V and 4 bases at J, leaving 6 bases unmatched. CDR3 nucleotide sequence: TGTGCCAGTAGACGAGCGGGGGGAGAGACCCAGTACTTC. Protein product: CASRRAGGETQYF.

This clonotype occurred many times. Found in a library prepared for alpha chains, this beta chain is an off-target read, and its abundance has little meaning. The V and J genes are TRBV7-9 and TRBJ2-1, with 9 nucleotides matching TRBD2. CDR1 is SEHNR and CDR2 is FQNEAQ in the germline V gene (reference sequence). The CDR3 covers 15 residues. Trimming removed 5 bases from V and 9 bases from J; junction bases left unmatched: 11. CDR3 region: CASSRTTSGGPEQFF. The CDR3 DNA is TGTGCCAGCAGCCGAACGACTAGCGGCGGCCCTGAGCAGTTCTTC.